What follows describes a single TCR beta chain. The specificity of this receptor is unknown. Base qualities were left out, and no much larger clone turns up one base away. Ophthalmopathy patients had moderately to severely active disease, Clinical Activity Score of at least 3, NOSPECS grade of at least 4, and duration under 3 months. Exclusion was applied to patients with uncontrolled infections, other autoimmune diseases, pregnancy or lactation. Diagnoses were based on clinical symptoms, serum thyroxine and TRAb, thyroid ultrasound and orbital computed tomography. PBMCs were separated from 8 to 10 ml of fresh peripheral blood using Ficoll-Paque density gradient centrifugation. Total RNA was extracted with Trizol reagent, and quality was checked on an Agilent 2100 Bioanalyzer. Amplification of TCR beta CDR3 regions was carried out from RNA transcripts. The TCR CDR3 was subjected to a first round of RT-PCR using the HTBI primer set and the Qiagen OneStep RT-PCR kit. Libraries were constructed in a second round of multiplex PCR, after which size selection and purification were performed. Paired-end sequencing of the libraries was performed with 100 bp reads on an Illumina HiSeq2000. In the paper's pipeline: SOAPnuke was used to process the raw data, removing reads that contained adapters or uncalled bases, had a mean Phred below 15, or lacked an exact match to the constant primer or identifier. High-quality paired reads were merged with COPE v1.2.5, and unique nucleotide sequences were defined as clonotypes. Clonotypes were aligned to IMGT TRBV, TRBD and TRBJ reference segments using MiTCR v1.1. The analysis was restricted to V-J combinations with a frequency above 0.0001, which together covered about 99% of the repertoires. A TCS score was defined as the ratio of F50 (clonal expansion) to E x V (chaos), with BLOSUM62-based TCRdist applied between CDR3 peptides within each V-J. Welch's t-statistics and random forest reduced fewer than 600 V-J features to 10 to 15, which were used in a naive Bayes classifier (R e1071). Clones were called with MiXCR by TCRdb after fastp trimmed the public reads at Q25, and only in-frame beta chains were retained. Every entry covers one CDR3 protein and lists the most common genes and DNA from its rows. The V and J calls here are based on TCRdb, not the publication. This sample holds roughly 550,000 distinct CDR3 sequences; about 16% were observed only once. The ten largest make up roughly 29% of the sample.

Trimming costs V 4 bases and J 0 bases, and their ends lie 12 bases apart. CDR1 is given as SEHNR and CDR2 as FQNEAQ, both from the germline V gene (reference sequence). Taken from cysteine to phenylalanine, the CDR3 has 15 residues. The sequence is cut down to CDR3 DNA, 45 bases in frame from base 1. This entry is derived from a study of T cells in Graves' hyperthyroidism and ophthalmopathy (dated by TCRdb to about 2019). Broadly, across the study: Peripheral blood was sampled at the time of initial diagnosis, prior to any treatment. To identify distinguishing TCR V-J signatures, a discovery cohort of 90 to 100 patients was used, comprising under 45 with Graves' ophthalmopathy and around 60 with stable Graves' hyperthyroidism. An independent validation cohort of fewer than 20 hyperthyroidism patients and 17 patients who later progressed to ophthalmopathy tested prospective prediction of ophthalmopathy. The 95 to 100 discovery patients were randomly split 7:3 into training and test sets. In roughly six Graves' hyperthyroidism patients, the study also compared T-cell repertoires from thyroid tissue with T-cell repertoires from blood. After blood sampling, hyperthyroidism patients were treated with methimazole at a starting dose of 30 mg daily, and ophthalmopathy patients were treated with high-dose intravenous methylprednisolone. The paper reports TCR Vbeta CDR3 sequencing of more than 120 peripheral blood samples: some 44 ophthalmopathy, under 80 hyperthyroidism and around 17 progressor patients. Points the paper makes about the study in general: In validation, the model predicted progression to ophthalmopathy with 55% to 71% sensitivity and about 72% specificity, a median of 6.5 months before onset. Sample size was not statistically predetermined, and blinding of investigators to group allocation was not performed. Most expanded thyroid clonotypes (frequency above 0.001) were also found in blood, which suggests that blood repertoires may mirror thyroid immune responses. A model built on a 13 V-J signature distinguished ophthalmopathy from stable hyperthyroidism, reaching around 87% sensitivity and about 81% specificity in cross-validation and 80%/75% in testing.

The chain links TRBV7-9 with TRBJ1-1; perhaps TRBD1 is the D gene, with 5 bases matching. Sequencing input: blood. This TCR was recovered from a woman in her thirties with Graves' ophthalmopathy. CDR3 region: CASSSEGKMNTEAFF. The base sequence is TGTGCCAGCAGCTCGGAGGGGAAAATGAACACTGAAGCTTTCTTT.